This T cell receptor beta chain was observed in a study of T cells in Graves' hyperthyroidism and ophthalmopathy. For the study at large: Peripheral blood was collected at initial diagnosis, before any treatment. Regarding the study as a whole: Separating ophthalmopathy from stable hyperthyroidism was achieved by a 13 V-J model.

Graves' hyperthyroidism was deemed stable absent ophthalmopathy progression within 18 months. Patients having uncontrolled infection, another autoimmune disease, pregnancy or lactation were not included. RNA transcripts provided the source from which TCR beta CDR3 regions were amplified. Primed by the HTBI set, a first-round RT-PCR was run on the TCR CDR3. TCRdb independently ran MiXCR on the multiplex PCR reads; one entry per CDR3 protein. The sample has under 400,000 distinct CDR3 sequences, 20% to 25% seen once. Comments on this clonotype: Its target is unknown.

Germline CDR1 LNHDA, CDR2 SQIVND (reference sequence). CDR3 size: 15 residues. V shed 7 bases and J 2 bases; nucleotides not matched to a gene: 5. The rearrangement uses TRBV19 and TRBJ2-6, with TRBD1 matching over 7 bases. Sequenced: blood. This sequence originates from a man in his fifties or sixties with Graves' hyperthyroidism. CDR3 residues: CASKGQEAGANVLTF. As DNA, the CDR3 is TGTGCCAGTAAAGGACAGGAGGCTGGGGCCAACGTCCTGACTTTC.